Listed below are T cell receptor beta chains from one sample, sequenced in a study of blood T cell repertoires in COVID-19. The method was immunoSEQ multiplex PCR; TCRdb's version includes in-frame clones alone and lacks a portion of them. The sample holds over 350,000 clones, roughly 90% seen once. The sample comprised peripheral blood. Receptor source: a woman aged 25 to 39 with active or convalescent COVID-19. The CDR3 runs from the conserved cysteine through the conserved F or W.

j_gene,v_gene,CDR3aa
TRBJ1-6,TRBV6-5,CASSSSQGPGSPLHF
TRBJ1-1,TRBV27,CASSSPGGPNTEAFF
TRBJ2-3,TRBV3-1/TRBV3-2,CASSQDPGLSTDTQYF
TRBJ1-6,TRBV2,CASHQGENSPLHF
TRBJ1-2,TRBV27,CASSTHRGTNYGYTF
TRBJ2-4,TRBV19,CASSVHRGLKNIQYF
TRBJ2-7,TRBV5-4,CASSLEAGSSYEQYF
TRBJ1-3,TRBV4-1,CASSPAGRASGNTIYF
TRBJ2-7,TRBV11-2,CASSLDGGFSEQYF
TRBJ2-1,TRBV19,CASSVGQASYNEQFF
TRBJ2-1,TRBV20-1,CSASPGLARDEQFF
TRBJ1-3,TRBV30,CAWSKNRDSGNTIYF
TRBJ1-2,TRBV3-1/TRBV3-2,CASSQDWRPTNYGYTF
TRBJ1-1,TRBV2,CASLWDSTTEAFF
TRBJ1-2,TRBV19,CASSWQGSNYGYTF
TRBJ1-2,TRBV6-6,CASSYSAGKDGYTF
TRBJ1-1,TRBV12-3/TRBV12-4,CASSATGGAEAFF
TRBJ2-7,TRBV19,CASSIREGLRVYEQYF
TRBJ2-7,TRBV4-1,CASSHEGQGKGEQYF
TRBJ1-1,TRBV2,CASSVGGGNTEAFF
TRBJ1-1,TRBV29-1,CSVVPQDRNEAFF
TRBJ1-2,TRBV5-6,CASSLGAGPYGYTF
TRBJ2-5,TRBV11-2,CASSLDLVGAPIEETQYF
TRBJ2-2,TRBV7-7,CASSPLTGENRVTGELFF
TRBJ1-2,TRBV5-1,CASSSNNRANYGYTF
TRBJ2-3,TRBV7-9,CASSLGATPSTDTQYF
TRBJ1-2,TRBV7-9,CASSLGGGAKNYGYTF
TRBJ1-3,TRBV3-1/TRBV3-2,CASSHSDTIYF
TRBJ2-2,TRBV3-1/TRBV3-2,CASSSMASGELFF